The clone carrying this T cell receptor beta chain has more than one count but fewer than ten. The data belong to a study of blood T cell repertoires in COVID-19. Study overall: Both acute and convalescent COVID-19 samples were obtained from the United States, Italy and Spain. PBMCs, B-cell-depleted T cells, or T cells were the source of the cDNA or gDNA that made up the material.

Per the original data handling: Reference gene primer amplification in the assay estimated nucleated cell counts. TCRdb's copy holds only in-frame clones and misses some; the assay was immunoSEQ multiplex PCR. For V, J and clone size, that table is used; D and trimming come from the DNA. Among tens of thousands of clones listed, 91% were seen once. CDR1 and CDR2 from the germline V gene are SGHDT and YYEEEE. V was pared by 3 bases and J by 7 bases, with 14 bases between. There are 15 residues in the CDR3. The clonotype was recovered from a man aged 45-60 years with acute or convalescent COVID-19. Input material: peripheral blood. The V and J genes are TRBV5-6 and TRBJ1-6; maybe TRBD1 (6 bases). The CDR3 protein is CASSSEGGLNSPLHF. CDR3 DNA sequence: TGTGCCAGCAGCTCTGAGGGGGGGTTGAATTCACCCCTCCACTTT.